This TCR beta chain was sequenced for a study of shared clonotypes between healthy human individuals. Study summary: Every donor yielded three CD4 naive, three CD4 memory, two CD8 naive and one CD8 memory plate. Study-wide findings and caveats: Investigators collected only blood, and repertoires in tissues likely differ. Generation probabilities were higher for clonotypes shared across all four sorted-subset donors than for unshared ones. Naive CD4 clonotypes overlapped across several donors at roughly 5.1%.

On this clone: Its target is unknown.

Naivety among CD8 cells was defined by CD45RO negativity and positive CCR7 selection, thereby excluding terminally differentiated effector memory CD45RA+ cells. Sequenced by immunoSEQ multiplex PCR; TCRdb stores in-frame clones only, minus some. The sample records around 2,000,000 clones, 85% to 95% being singletons. The CDR3 extends over 13 amino acids. Germline V CDR1 and CDR2: SGHRS, YFSETQ. V lost 5 bases, J lost 4 bases, and 12 bases lay in between. The chain recombines TRBV5-1 with TRBJ1-1; D is unclear. The sequenced material came from naive CD8+ T cells sorted from blood. This receptor was identified in a man aged 18-30 years in good health. The CDR3 DNA is TGCGCCAGCAGTTACGGGTCGGGCACTGAAGCTTTCTTT. Amino acid sequence: CASSYGSGTEAFF. Full variable domain (remainder filled in from reference TRBV5-1 and TRBJ1-1): KAGVTQTPRYLIKTRGQQVTLSCSPISGHRSVSWYQQTPGQGLQFLFEYFSETQRNKGNFPGRFSGRQFSNSRSEMNVSTLELGDSALYLCASSYGSGTEAFFGQGTRLTVV.